This entry describes one TCR beta chain. What it recognizes is unknown. Cells were stimulated nonspecifically with anti-CD3/anti-CD28 magnetic beads. Responding CD4+ T cells were sorted by upregulation of both CD40 ligand and CD69. Anti-CD28/CD49d costimulation, CD40-blocking antibody and enfuvirtide were given to CD8-depleted PBMCs for 15 to 20 hours. The data originate from a study of persistence of HIV-infected CD4 T cells. Findings of the study overall: Degenerate expanded CDR3beta sequences were enriched among CMV- and Gag-responding cells. TCR oligoclonality correlated with proviral oligoclonality in the same sorted populations. TCRbeta richness was lower in CMV- and Gag-responding cells than in anti-CD3/anti-CD28-responding cells.

The immunoSEQ assay was version 4, run in survey mode. The table came from immunoSEQ multiplex PCR; TCRdb's copy has only in-frame clones and leaves some out. Counted here are some 50,000 clones, more than 80% occurring once; the ten biggest clones make up about 3%. The material sequenced was CD4+ T cells sorted from PBMCs after roughly 20-hour stimulation, taken from a patient who received antiretroviral therapy. The receptor was isolated from an adult woman with HIV who was CMV-seropositive.

CDR3 in amino acids: CASSQDRDRGYEQYF. For the CDR3, the DNA is TGCGCCAGCAGCCAAGATCGGGACAGGGGCTACGAGCAGTACTTC. This chain links TRBV4-3 with TRBJ2-7, with TRBD1 matching over 10 bases. The V segment lost 0 bases and the J segment 3 bases; nucleotides outside the gene matches: 2. CDR1 and CDR2 from the germline V gene are LGHNA and YSLEER. The CDR3 loop spans 15 amino acids.